This T cell receptor beta chain was obtained from a study of response to subunit inactivated influenza vaccine. General study findings and limits: The authors suggested that every seasonal influenza vaccination recruits few new T cells.

Points on this clonotype: The antigen is unknown.

TCRdb reanalysed the RT-PCR reads using MiXCR and keeps one entry per CDR3 protein. The sample lists 590,000 or so distinct CDR3 sequences, 14% occurring once. This receptor was identified in a man aged 45-65 years who received an inactivated influenza vaccine. Sequencing used PBMCs from blood, obtained approximately 15 days before vaccination.

In DNA form, the CDR3 reads TGTGCCAGCAGCTACCTGGGCAGCACCGGGGAGCTGTTTTTT. Its protein is CASSYLGSTGELFF. The chain has TRBV28 and TRBJ2-2; D is ambiguous. From germline, CDR1 is MDHEN and CDR2 SYDVKM. The CDR3 is 14 amino acids. V lost 6 bases and J lost 4, with 12 bases in between.